The T cell receptor beta chain under discussion was sequenced for a study of cytomegalovirus exposure and HLA in healthy donors. Whole-study context: Roughly 77 million unique TCRs from HLA-typed donors made up an early data release.

This PCR relied on a set of 60 Vbeta primers and 13 Jbeta primers. TCRdb's copy holds only in-frame clones and misses some; the assay was immunoSEQ multiplex PCR. The top ten hold about 5.6% of the sample, which has 200,000 or so clones, roughly 74% seen once. Findings of the study overall: DRB1 showed the most TCR associations and HLA-C the fewest in a later analysis, as rates varied by HLA locus. When analyzed later, a missense DCLRE1C variant was found to be linked to TCR beta V- and J-gene trimming. There was a cluster of highly shared sequence variants that was likely a sequencing artifact.

Concerning this clone: Its matching antigen is unknown.

Germline lookup yields CDR1 WNHNN and CDR2 SYGVQD (reference sequence). CDR3 size: 14 residues. The V end lost 5 bases, the J end lost 0 bases, and 10 bases lay between the germline ends. The clonotype originates from a woman aged 30 to 39 in good health and CMV-seropositive. This chain uses TRBV10-1 with TRBJ1-1; D might be TRBD1 (5 bases). Sequencing was done on a sample of PBMCs. As DNA, the CDR3 is TGCGCCAGCAGTCTCAGACAGATGAACACTGAAGCTTTCTTT. Translating gives CASSLRQMNTEAFF.